Listed here is a single TCR beta chain. The naive gate required viable CD3+CD4+ or CD3+CD8+ cells with CCR7+CD45RA+CD45RO-CD95-CD27+CD28+ phenotype. The data derive from a study of T cells after posttransplantation cyclophosphamide. The CDR3 contains 15 residues. Trimming removed 3 bases from V and 1 base from J, with 10 bases in between. The germline V gene has CDR1 MDHEN and CDR2 SYDVKM. Produced via immunoSEQ multiplex PCR; TCRdb's table is partial and in-frame only. The sample lists 9,700 or so clones, about 98% occurring once. The chain couples TRBV28 to TRBJ2-1; D perhaps matches TRBD1 (6 bases). The sequence came from a woman in her sixties or seventies in good health, CMV-negative, and a related stem cell transplant donor. The sample comprised naive CD4+ T cells sorted from PBMCs. CDR3 sequence reads: CASSLNRESYNEQFF. CDR3 in DNA: TGTGCCAGCAGTTTGAACAGGGAGTCCTACAATGAGCAGTTCTTC.